This T cell receptor beta chain was sequenced for a study of CD8 T cells in Susac syndrome. The CDR3 runs 14 residues. The ends lost 4 bases at V and 6 bases at J; junction bases unmatched: 7. CDR1 is SGHRS and CDR2 is YFSETQ in the germline V gene. Reverse transcription of roughly 0.45 to 1 ug RNA used random hexamers. A multiplex approach, immunoSEQ multiplex PCR, amplified TCR beta CDR3 across 54 Vbeta and 13 Jbeta. TCRdb reprocessed the immunoSEQ multiplex PCR reads via MiXCR and lists one record per CDR3 protein. This table has about 150,000 distinct CDR3 sequences, about 94% appearing once. CD8+ and CD4+ T cells from blood underwent TCR beta sequencing, which was carried out in a high-throughput format. The CD8+ and CD4+ T cells were negatively isolated, with the TEMRA cells enriched by FACS. Points from the study as a whole: The authors acknowledged that their TCR sequencing and HLA analysis involved a relatively small number of individuals.

Turning to this clonotype: What it binds is not known.

The chain uses TRBV5-1 and TRBJ2-7; 10 positions agree with TRBD1. Sequencing was performed on CD8+ T cells from PBMCs. The clonotype was recovered from a human donor with multiple sclerosis. CDR3 sequence (DNA): TGCGCCAGCAGCCCGGGGACAGGGGATCGCGAGCAGTACTTC. Translation gives CASSPGTGDREQYF.